The rows below give T cell receptor beta chains drawn from one sample of a study of shared clonotypes between healthy human individuals. Assay: immunoSEQ multiplex PCR; the TCRdb copy retains only in-frame clones and omits some. The sample shows over a million clones, more than 65% of them seen only once. Sequencing was carried out using memory CD4+ T cells sorted from blood. Receptors were obtained from a man in his late teens or twenties in good health. Each CDR3 is given with its conserved first and last residue. The D gene is left open where the match is weak. Only part of the rows carry a size: once, few, many, or a class if the clone is expanded.

NA	NA	TRBV7-6	TRBJ2-7	TGTGCCAGCAGCCAGTTACCGGGGGACCCGGGGTTATACGAGCAGTACTTC	CASSQLPGDPGLYEQYF
NA	NA	TRBV28	TRBJ1-1	TGTGCCAGCAGTTTGGCCGCAGGGTGGCGCACTGAAGCTTTCTTT	CASSLAAGWRTEAFF
NA	NA	TRBV19	TRBJ1-3	TGTGCCAGTCAAATGGGCTTCAAAGCAAACACCATATATTTT	CASQMGFKANTIYF
NA	NA	TRBV18	TRBJ1-5	TGTGCCAGCTCACCCGGGCTAGATCAGCCCCAGCATTTT	CASSPGLDQPQHF
NA	NA	TRBV9	TRBJ2-2	TGTGCCAGCAGCGCGGTAACTTCGGGCACCGGGGAGCTGTTTTTT	CASSAVTSGTGELFF
few	TRBD2	TRBV5-5	TRBJ2-1	TGTGCCAGCAGCGCCGTAGCGGGAGTCTACAATGAGCAGTTCTTC	CASSAVAGVYNEQFF
once	NA	TRBV7-9	TRBJ1-2	TGTGCCAGCAGCCCCAATTTGGATGGCTACACCTTC	CASSPNLDGYTF
few	TRBD2	TRBV7-2	TRBJ2-2	TGTGCCAGCAGCTTAGACGGGACTAGGATTCCTGGGGAGCTGTTTTTT	CASSLDGTRIPGELFF
NA	NA	TRBV13	TRBJ2-5	TGTGCCAGCAGCTTAGCGGGGGCAGCCGTCGTTGAGACCCAGTACTTC	CASSLAGAAVVETQYF
few	NA	TRBV2	TRBJ2-1	TGTGCCAGCACCACCAGCGGGAATGAGCAGTTCTTC	CASTTSGNEQFF
NA	TRBD1	TRBV11-2	TRBJ1-1	TGTGCCAGCAGCTTTACGGGACAGCCTTTCACTGAAGCTTTCTTT	CASSFTGQPFTEAFF
NA	TRBD1	TRBV7-2	TRBJ1-1	TGTGCCAGCAGCTCACCACCAGGGGGCACTGAAGCTTTCTTT	CASSSPPGGTEAFF
NA	NA	TRBV19	TRBJ2-1	TGTGCCAGTAGTATACCGGGGCTAAAGTCCTACAATGAGCAGTTCTTC	CASSIPGLKSYNEQFF